One and the same sample provided the 27 T cell receptor beta chains below, sequenced in a study of CD4 T cells in relation to SARS-CoV-2 and coronaviruses. Method: immunoSEQ multiplex PCR; TCRdb's copy keeps in-frame clones and lacks some. The sample lists 50,000 to 65,000 clones; about 90% were seen once. Sequenced: naive CD4+ T cells from PBMCs. Subset noted: naive CD4+ T cells isolated by negative enrichment. The receptors shown here come from an adult with COVID-19.

CDR3 DNA sequence: TGTGCCAGCAGCGTATTTGGCGGGGGTTACAATGAGCAGTTCTTC. It encodes CASSVFGGGYNEQFF. The chain couples TRBV9 to TRBJ2-1; TRBD2 matches at 7 bases. V lost 1 base to trimming and J lost 4 bases; unmatched junction nucleotides: 5. Germline values: CDR1 SGDLS, CDR2 YYNGEE. This CDR3 is 15 amino acids long.

The chain couples TRBV27 to TRBJ2-3; D gene ambiguous. This CDR3 spans 13 amino acids. V was shortened by 11 bases and J by 5 bases, with 17 bases between the two germline ends. Germline V gene sequence: CDR1 MNHEY, CDR2 SMNVEV (reference sequence). The CDR3 sequence is CAASRKLRDTQYF. Here the CDR3 DNA reads TGTGCCGCCTCGCGGAAGCTGAGAGATACGCAGTATTTT.

This chain links TRBV7-6 with TRBJ2-2; 10 bases match TRBD2. The germline V gene encodes CDR1 SGHVS and CDR2 FNYEAQ. The junction had 14 bases not matched to a gene; V was cut back by 1 base and J by 6 bases. The CDR3 has 19 residues. The CDR3: CASSLDASALAGSSGELFF. DNA of the CDR3: TGTGCCAGCAGCTTAGACGCTTCAGCACTAGCGGGGAGTTCCGGGGAGCTGTTTTTT.

There are a few counts of this clone. This rearrangement joins TRBV28 to TRBJ1-5; D is undetermined. The CDR3 is 14 residues long. Trimming removed 2 bases from V and 1 base from J, with 6 bases in between. Germline V gene sequence: CDR1 MDHEN, CDR2 SYDVKM. The CDR3 reads CASSLEASNQPQHF. CDR3 nucleotides: TGTGCCAGCAGTTTAGAGGCAAGCAATCAGCCCCAGCATTTT.

The sample holds one count of this clone. The chain joins TRBV18 to TRBJ1-2; D remains unclear. The germline gives CDR1 KGHSH, CDR2 LQKENI. The V end lost 2 bases, the J end lost 5 bases, and 15 bases lay between the germline ends. The CDR3 is 15 residues long. The chain's CDR3 is CASSPNGDIPYGYTF. The CDR3 coding sequence is TGTGCCAGCTCACCAAATGGGGATATACCTTATGGCTACACCTTC.

The rearrangement links TRBV7-3 to TRBJ2-2; D perhaps matches TRBD1 (5 bases). Germline CDR1 is SGHTA and CDR2 is FQGTGA. V was shortened by 2 bases and J by 7 bases, with 20 bases between the two germline ends. The length of the CDR3 is 17 residues. CDR3 sequence (DNA): TGTGCCAGCAGCTTAGAACGGGCTGCAGGGCCCAACGGGGAGCTGTTTTTT. It yields the protein CASSLERAAGPNGELFF. Combining the CDR3 with reference TRBV7-3 and TRBJ2-2 gives the whole variable domain GAGVSQTPSNKVTEKGKYVELRCDPISGHTALYWYRQSLGQGPEFLIYFQGTGAADDSGLPNDRFFAVRPEGSVSTLKIQRTERGDSAVYLCASSLERAAGPNGELFFGEGSRLTVL.

The chain couples TRBV2 to TRBJ1-4; perhaps TRBD1 as D (6 bases). The germline V gene encodes CDR1 SNHLY and CDR2 FYNNEI. V dropped 6 bases and J dropped 5 bases, with 13 bases sitting between them. The length of the CDR3 is 14 residues. CDR3 protein: CASRRDMMNEKLFF. In nucleotides, the CDR3 is TGTGCCAGCAGAAGGGACATGATGAATGAAAAACTGTTTTTT.

V gene TRBV5-4 combines with J gene TRBJ2-1; tentative D call: TRBD2 (6 bases). The V end lost 3 bases, the J end lost 1 base, and 20 bases lay between the germline ends. The CDR3 extends over 18 amino acids. Germline CDR1 is SGHNT and CDR2 is YYREEE (reference sequence). CDR3 residues: CASSSATGRGRSYNEQFF. The CDR3 DNA reads as TGTGCCAGCAGCTCCGCAACCGGGAGAGGGAGGTCCTACAATGAGCAGTTCTTC.

The chain joins TRBV11-2 to TRBJ2-1, with a tentative D call TRBD2 (5 bases). Germline CDR1 and CDR2: SGHAT and FQNNGV. The CDR3 is made up of 15 amino acids. V lost 5 bases and J 3 bases, leaving 14 bases between the germline ends. This chain's CDR3 is CASSPGGSLYNEQFF. The CDR3 DNA reads TGTGCCAGCAGCCCGGGTGGGAGTCTCTACAATGAGCAGTTCTTC.

The chain is built from TRBV19 and TRBJ2-3, with 7 bases fitting TRBD1. This CDR3 contains 14 residues. Germline CDR1 is LNHDA and CDR2 is SQIVND (reference sequence). V gave up 7 bases and J gave up 6 bases; unmatched junction bases: 10. CDR3 DNA: TGTGCCAGTACCGGGACAGACCATCCCGATACGCAGTATTTT. This encodes CASTGTDHPDTQYF.

The chain uses TRBV29-1 and TRBJ2-1; a possible D gene is TRBD2 (6 bases). V lost 6 bases and J lost 3, with 21 bases in between. This CDR3 has 16 residues. CDR1 is SQVTM, CDR2 ANQGSEA, per germline. The CDR3 DNA reads TGCAGCGTGCCGGACTGGGGGACTCACAACTACAATGAGCAGTTCTTC. Encoded protein: CSVPDWGTHNYNEQFF.

The chain links TRBV7-6 to TRBJ2-1; a weak D match, TRBD2 (7 bases). V was trimmed by 2 bases and J by 9 bases, leaving 17 bases between them. Germline CDR1 reads SGHVS; CDR2 reads FNYEAQ. The CDR3 extends over 15 amino acids. CDR3: CASSLSRGTIGEQFF. The CDR3 region has the DNA TGTGCCAGCAGCTTATCTAGGGGGACTATCGGTGAGCAGTTCTTC.

The genes are TRBV2 and TRBJ2-1, with 10 bases lining up with TRBD1. The germline V gene has CDR1 SNHLY and CDR2 FYNNEI. The CDR3 runs 14 residues. V lost 7 bases to trimming and J lost 8 bases; unmatched junction nucleotides: 8. The CDR3 DNA sequence: TGTGCCAGCAAGCCGGGACAGGGGAGGGATGAGCAGTTCTTC. Its protein product is CASKPGQGRDEQFF.

The chain is built from TRBV7-2 and TRBJ1-2; D gene uncertain. The germline V gene has CDR1 SGHTA and CDR2 FQGNSA. The CDR3 covers 15 residues. The V and J ends lost 4 bases and 4 bases respectively, with 16 bases between them. DNA of the CDR3: TGTGCCAGCAGCTCTCGCATGACGACCCCCTATGGCTACACCTTC. Translation gives CASSSRMTTPYGYTF.

The V call is TRBV28, the J call TRBJ2-7, with a weak D call TRBD2 (5 bases). This CDR3 is built from 14 residues. The V gene lost 2 bases and the J gene lost 4 bases, with 12 bases spanning the gap. CDR1 MDHEN and CDR2 SYDVKM come from the germline V gene. CDR3 region: CASSLGETVYEQYF. DNA of the CDR3: TGTGCCAGCAGTTTAGGGGAGACGGTATACGAGCAGTACTTC.

The rearrangement uses TRBV20-1 and TRBJ2-7, with D perhaps TRBD1 or TRBD2 (5 bases each). CDR1 and CDR2 from the germline V gene are DFQATT and SNEGSKA (reference sequence). CDR3 length: 11 residues. CDR3 in amino acids: CSSLLRGGQYF. CDR3 DNA: TGCAGCTCTCTCCTGAGGGGTGGGCAGTACTTC.

The chain is built from TRBV11-2 and TRBJ2-1; perhaps TRBD1 as D (6 bases). The CDR3 is 18 amino acids. CDR1 and CDR2 from the germline V gene are SGHAT and FQNNGV. The V and J ends lost 4 bases and 6 bases respectively, with 25 bases between them. CDR3 nucleotides: TGTGCCAGCAGCTCGAATATAGAAGACAGGTTGAGGGCCAATGAGCAGTTCTTC. It translates to CASSSNIEDRLRANEQFF.

V gene TRBV30 combines with J gene TRBJ1-2; 8 positions agree with TRBD1. The CDR3 spans 15 residues. Germline trimming cut 4 bases from V and 7 bases from J; bases unmatched to any gene: 14. Germline CDR1 and CDR2: GTSNPN and SVGIG (reference sequence). The CDR3: CAWTAWTGKVGGYTF. CDR3 DNA: TGTGCCTGGACCGCCTGGACAGGGAAGGTGGGTGGCTACACCTTC.

This chain connects TRBV2 to TRBJ2-7; TRBD2 is a possible D gene (6 bases). V lost 8 bases to trimming and J lost 1 base, with 12 bases between them. Germline lookup yields CDR1 SNHLY and CDR2 FYNNEI. CDR3 length equals 13 residues. The chain's CDR3 is CASVGLRSYEQYF. CDR3 DNA sequence: TGTGCCAGCGTGGGACTCCGATCCTACGAGCAGTACTTC. Supplemented by reference TRBV2 and TRBJ2-7, the full variable domain reads EPEVTQTPSHQVTQMGQEVILRCVPISNHLYFYWYRQILGQKVEFLVSFYNNEISEKSEIFDDQFSVERPDGSNFTLKIRSTKLEDSAMYFCASVGLRSYEQYFGPGTRLTVT.

The CDR3 coding sequence is TGCGCCAGCAGCTTGGACCCTCCGGGAATCGTTAGGGGTAGAGATACTGAAGCTTTCTTT. Its translation is CASSLDPPGIVRGRDTEAFF. The chain uses TRBV5-1 and TRBJ1-1, with D possibly being TRBD1 (5 bases). The germline V gene encodes CDR1 SGHRS and CDR2 YFSETQ. The CDR3 runs to 20 residues. V was trimmed by 0 bases and J by 5 bases, leaving 29 bases between them. Using reference TRBV5-1 and TRBJ1-1 for the parts outside the CDR3, the full variable domain is KAGVTQTPRYLIKTRGQQVTLSCSPISGHRSVSWYQQTPGQGLQFLFEYFSETQRNKGNFPGRFSGRQFSNSRSEMNVSTLELGDSALYLCASSLDPPGIVRGRDTEAFFGQGTRLTVV.

The count of this clone is one. The chain employs TRBV19 and TRBJ2-3; D may correspond to TRBD1 or TRBD2 (6 bases each). Germline loops: CDR1 LNHDA, CDR2 SQIVND (reference sequence). Trimming took off 7 bases at V and 5 bases at J, with 22 bases between the two ends. CDR3 length equals 16 residues. CDR3 residues: CASTRGRDTGGDTQYF. The CDR3 region has the DNA TGTGCCAGTACCCGGGGGCGGGATACCGGGGGAGATACGCAGTATTTT.

The chain has TRBV11-2 and TRBJ2-1, with unresolved D. The V gene lost 3 bases and the J gene lost 5 bases, with 11 bases spanning the gap. CDR1 is SGHAT and CDR2 is FQNNGV in the germline V gene. The CDR3 runs 14 residues. The CDR3 DNA follows: TGTGCCAGCAGCTTTACGTCCGGCAACAATGAGCAGTTCTTC. This sequence encodes CASSFTSGNNEQFF.

The chain is built from TRBV11-2 and TRBJ2-7; D call uncertain. Trimming cost V 1 base and J 5 bases, with 6 bases left between them. The CDR3 loop spans 12 amino acids. Germline CDR1 SGHAT, CDR2 FQNNGV. CDR3 sequence: CASSLATHEQYF. Here the CDR3 DNA reads TGTGCCAGCAGCTTAGCGACGCACGAGCAGTACTTC.

This sequence joins TRBV2 and TRBJ2-2, with 8 bases that match TRBD2. The CDR3 length is 15 residues. The trim removed 6 bases at V and 5 bases at J, leaving 8 bases unmatched. CDR1 and CDR2 (germline): SNHLY, FYNNEI. The CDR3 nucleotides are TGTGCCAGCAGGATCGGACTAGCTGGGACCGGGGAGCTGTTTTTT. This codes for CASRIGLAGTGELFF.

The V and J genes are TRBV5-4 and TRBJ2-5; 8 nucleotides match TRBD2. The CDR3 is 15 amino acids. Germline CDR1 reads SGHNT; CDR2 reads YYREEE (reference sequence). V shed 4 bases, J shed 2 bases, and the junction held 7 bases outside the gene matches. The CDR3 here is CASSTTSVKQETQYF. The DNA of the CDR3 is TGTGCCAGCAGCACGACTAGCGTCAAGCAAGAGACCCAGTACTTC.

The chain couples TRBV28 to TRBJ1-2, with a possible D match to TRBD1 (6 bases). The CDR3 runs to 12 residues. Germline V gene sequence: CDR1 MDHEN, CDR2 SYDVKM. Trimming took off 6 bases at V and 11 bases at J, with 16 bases between the two ends. The CDR3 sequence: CASRSPGQIYTF. The CDR3 bases are TGTGCCAGCAGATCCCCCGGACAGATATACACCTTC.

The chain links TRBV28 to TRBJ2-7; unclear D gene. V gave up 8 bases and J gave up 2 bases, with 10 bases separating them. The CDR3 contains 12 residues. From germline, CDR1 is MDHEN and CDR2 SYDVKM. This CDR3 reads CASSFGPYEQYF. The CDR3 DNA is TGTGCCAGCTCCTTTGGCCCCTACGAGCAGTACTTC.